This record looks at one TCR beta chain sequence and its context. Via MiXCR, TCRdb re-called the RT-PCR reads, giving one row per CDR3 protein. The sample consists of hundreds of thousands of distinct CDR3 sequences, approximately 14% of them appearing once. V lost 4 bases, J lost 8 bases, and 9 bases lay in between. The CDR3 totals 12 residues. Per the germline V gene, CDR1 is SGHAT and CDR2 is FQNNGV. This chain joins TRBV11-2 and TRBJ2-1; D is uncertain. The clonotype was recovered from a female donor in good health, serving as a healthy control. The specimen was memory CD4+ T cells from blood. CDR3 sequence: CASSSISHEQFF. CDR3 nucleotides: TGTGCCAGCAGCTCCATATCCCATGAGCAGTTCTTC.